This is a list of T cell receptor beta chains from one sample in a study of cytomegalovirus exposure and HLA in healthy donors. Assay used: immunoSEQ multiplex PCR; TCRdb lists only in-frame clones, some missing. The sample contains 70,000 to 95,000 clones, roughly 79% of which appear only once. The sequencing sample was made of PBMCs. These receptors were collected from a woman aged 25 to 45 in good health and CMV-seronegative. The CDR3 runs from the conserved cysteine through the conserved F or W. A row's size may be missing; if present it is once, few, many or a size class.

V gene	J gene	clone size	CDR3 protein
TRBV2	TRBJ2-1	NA	CASSAAGGPSNEQFF
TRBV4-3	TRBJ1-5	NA	CASSPAYGGSNQPQHF
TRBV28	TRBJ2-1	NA	CASILSGQGVNEQFF
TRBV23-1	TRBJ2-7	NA	CASSLSTTRGEQYF
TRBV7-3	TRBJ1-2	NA	CASSLTGDSANYGYTF
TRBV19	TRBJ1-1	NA	CASSLDRAAFF
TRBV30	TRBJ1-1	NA	CAWSVRGPTEAFF
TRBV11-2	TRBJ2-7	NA	CASSLEVSSGSYEQYF
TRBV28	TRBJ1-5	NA	CASRDGTGASGQPQHF
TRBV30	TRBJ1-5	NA	CAWGAGDQPQHF
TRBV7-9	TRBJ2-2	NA	CASSPRLAANTGELFF
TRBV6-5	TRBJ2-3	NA	CASSRTSGRMDTQYF
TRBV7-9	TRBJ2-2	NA	CSYAPGTGELFF
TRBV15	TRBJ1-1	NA	CATSRDLNTEAFF
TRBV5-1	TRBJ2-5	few	CASSTGTSGGQETQYF
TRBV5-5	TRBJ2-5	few	CASSLEGRGPETQYF
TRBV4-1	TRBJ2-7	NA	CASSQDSGRANYEQYF
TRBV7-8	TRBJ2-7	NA	CASSQRTGPYEQYF
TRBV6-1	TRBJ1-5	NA	CAAAGFSNQPQHF
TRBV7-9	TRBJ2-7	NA	CASSLALGQGAREQYF
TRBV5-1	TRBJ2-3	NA	CASSLVAGADTQYF
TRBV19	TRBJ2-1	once	CASSIARGPVDYNEQFF
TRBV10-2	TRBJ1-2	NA	CASRAGQDGYTF
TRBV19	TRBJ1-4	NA	CASTPDRGSNEKLFF
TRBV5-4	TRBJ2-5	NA	CASSLASRGTSGSAPYF
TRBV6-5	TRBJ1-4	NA	CASSYSSGGNEKLFF
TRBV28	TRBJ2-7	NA	CASSSPRDRTAYEQYF
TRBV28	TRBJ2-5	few	CASSFFPVDRTQYF
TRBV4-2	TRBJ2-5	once	CASSQLAGGPSAIETQYF
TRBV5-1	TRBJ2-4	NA	CASSGALGDIQYF
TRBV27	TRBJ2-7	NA	CASTDSLYEQYF
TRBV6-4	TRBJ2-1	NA	CASSDSSGRGGHEQFF
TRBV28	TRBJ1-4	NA	CASSLRPGQGAKGEKLFF
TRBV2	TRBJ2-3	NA	CASSEVGLAFSTDTQYF
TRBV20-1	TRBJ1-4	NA	CSVFVGEKLFF
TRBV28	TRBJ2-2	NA	CASSPRTGTGELFF
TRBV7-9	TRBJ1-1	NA	CSSSLVAGGETEAFF
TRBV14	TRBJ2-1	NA	CASSPMVPWSSYNEQFF
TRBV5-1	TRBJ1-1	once	CASSLTMNTEAFF
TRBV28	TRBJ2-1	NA	CASSLGASGSYNEQFF
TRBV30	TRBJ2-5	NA	CAWTTTGAGTQYF
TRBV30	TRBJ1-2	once	CAWSLRGPGQETYGYTF
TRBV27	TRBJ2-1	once	CASSVRESYNEQFF
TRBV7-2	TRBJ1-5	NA	CASSVGDSNQPQHF
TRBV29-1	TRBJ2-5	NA	CSVTDLAKETQYF
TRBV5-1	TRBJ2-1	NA	CASSFQLNNEQFF
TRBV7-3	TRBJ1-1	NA	CASSSSGGLGAFF
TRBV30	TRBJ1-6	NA	CAWSSWRNNSPLHF
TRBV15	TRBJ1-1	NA	CATSREGLENTEAFF
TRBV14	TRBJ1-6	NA	CASSAMGQLNSPLHF
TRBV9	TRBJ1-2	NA	CASSVDAGTFNYGYTF
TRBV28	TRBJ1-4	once	CASGPRGRLEKLFF
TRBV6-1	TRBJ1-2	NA	CASSSQAYGYTF